This TCR beta chain was identified during a study of T cell responses to AZD1222 COVID-19 vaccine. Study-level findings and limits: Vaccine-related CD4 TCRs covered spike, predominating at 160-218 and 743-854. Spike-specific TCR breadth and depth were elevated following two AZD1222 doses. Reports say nearly half of spike-specific TCRs go after unmutated variant regions. The study identified only five to seven AZD1222 recipients as seropositive at baseline.

With V trimmed by 8 bases and J by 3 bases, 3 bases remained unmatched. The length of the CDR3 is 13 residues. The germline gives CDR1 MNHEY, CDR2 SMNVEV (reference sequence). Notes on this clone: Its antigen is as yet unknown.

Profiling relied on immunoSEQ multiplex PCR, and the TCRdb table lists in-frame clones only, not all of them. Here the sample spans some 170,000 clones, about nine tenths being singletons. The sequencing here drew on peripheral blood, taken 28 days after the second dose of the MenACWY control vaccine. The genes are TRBV27 and TRBJ2-1, with 8 bases that match TRBD2. The TCR comes from an adult who received the MenACWY meningococcal vaccine as a control. DNA of the CDR3: TGTGCCAGCCGGGAGGGCCTCTACAATGAGCAGTTCTTC. The encoded protein is CASREGLYNEQFF.